This is a list of T cell receptor beta chains from one sample in a study of T cell responses to AZD1222 COVID-19 vaccine. Clones were read by immunoSEQ multiplex PCR, and TCRdb kept only the in-frame ones, dropping some. Counted here are around 130,000 clones, 88% occurring once; the ten biggest clones make up 7.5% to 8%. Sample: peripheral blood, taken on day 0 of AZD1222 vaccination. The source of these receptors is an adult in good health. Both conserved end residues are part of each CDR3. Each record gives: V gene, clone size, CDR3 protein. Clone sizes are given selectively: once, few, many, or a class where the clone is expanded.

>TRBV6-5|NA
CASSKTEPNSPLHF
>TRBV5-1|NA
CASSLWGETYEQYF
>TRBV28|NA
CASSLLYLLTPTEAFF
>TRBV11-3|NA
CASSHEGEQFF
>TRBV6-5|NA
CASSQTGNTEAFF
>TRBV2|NA
CASTLDRFRNTIYF
>TRBV6-1|NA
CASSVRQGVPQDYGYTF
>TRBV2|few
CASSEMGLSNQPQHF
>TRBV6-5|NA
CASSYQGYSGNTIYF
>TRBV11-3|NA
CASSSRGNTIYF
>TRBV3-1/TRBV3-2|NA
CASSHFGMSEKLFF
>TRBV15|NA
CATSRTGGNTIYF
>TRBV7-2|NA
CASSPGTGDYYEQYF
>TRBV3-1/TRBV3-2|once
CASSQGRGRRGGANVLTF
>TRBV11-2|NA
CASSSDSVSTDTQYF
>TRBV19|NA
CASSIQGGQAQGTQYF
>TRBV5-1|NA
CASSMATPGPPLHF
>TRBV29-1|few
CSVGDRAPPEAFF
>TRBV27|NA
CASSQGETQYF
>TRBV19|NA
CASTTGTEYSNQPQHF
>TRBV14|NA
CASSQVAANYEQYF
>TRBV19|NA
CASSHPGQIANQPQHF
>TRBV5-5|NA
CASSLGTGEPGQYF
>TRBV10-3|NA
CAISERQEDGYTF
>TRBV25-1|NA
CASIGTPREETQYF
>TRBV7-3|NA
CASSLGGGGQVGTEAFF
>TRBV5-4|NA
CASSLPPGAEGGYTF
>TRBV3-1/TRBV3-2|NA
CASSQAGNTEAFF
>TRBV2|NA
CASSETVLNYGYTF
>TRBV2|NA
CASSTSPGDNTDTQYF
>TRBV10-1|NA
CASSEKGLAGSYEQYF
>TRBV7-7|NA
CASSRTSGGHNEQFF
>TRBV9|NA
CASSSRGTGELFF
>TRBV5-1|NA
CASSLGLAGGVSYEQYF
>TRBV5-4|once
CASSFGQGATDTQYF
>TRBV9|NA
CASSVRLAGANNEQFF
>TRBV5-1|NA
CASSLLLGGNTEAFF
>TRBV7-2|NA
CASSSGLNQPQHF
>TRBV7-2|NA
CASSSFGQGNQPQHF
>TRBV9|NA
CASSVSINTEAFF
>TRBV6-6|NA
CASTQDRVQPQHF
>TRBV29-1|NA
CSVYLAVDTQYF
>TRBV28|NA
CASSLAGARETQYF
>TRBV7-2|NA
CASSYALAGALGYEQYF
>TRBV27|NA
CASSWGQGAGEQYF
>TRBV29-1|NA
CSVVVRGPEAFF
>TRBV5-1|NA
CASSSGQGARYEQYF
>TRBV5-6|NA
CASSSGEGALYGYTF
>TRBV20-1|NA
CSAGHTDTQYF
>TRBV30|NA
CAWSRGDYEQYF
>TRBV9|NA
CASSVGGSYQETQYF
>TRBV6-6|NA
CASSPTRTVLNYGYTF
>TRBV3-1/TRBV3-2|once
CASSQGVGHNSPLHF
>TRBV27|NA
CASSLSIGHGTYEQYF
>TRBV28|NA
CASRPHSGANVLTF
>TRBV6-5|NA
CASVPRPRNTEAFF
>TRBV19|NA
CASRKKETGTGGEQYF
>TRBV12-2|once
CASRLGSGTRNEQFF
>TRBV9|NA
CASSLDPGQGAGEQYF